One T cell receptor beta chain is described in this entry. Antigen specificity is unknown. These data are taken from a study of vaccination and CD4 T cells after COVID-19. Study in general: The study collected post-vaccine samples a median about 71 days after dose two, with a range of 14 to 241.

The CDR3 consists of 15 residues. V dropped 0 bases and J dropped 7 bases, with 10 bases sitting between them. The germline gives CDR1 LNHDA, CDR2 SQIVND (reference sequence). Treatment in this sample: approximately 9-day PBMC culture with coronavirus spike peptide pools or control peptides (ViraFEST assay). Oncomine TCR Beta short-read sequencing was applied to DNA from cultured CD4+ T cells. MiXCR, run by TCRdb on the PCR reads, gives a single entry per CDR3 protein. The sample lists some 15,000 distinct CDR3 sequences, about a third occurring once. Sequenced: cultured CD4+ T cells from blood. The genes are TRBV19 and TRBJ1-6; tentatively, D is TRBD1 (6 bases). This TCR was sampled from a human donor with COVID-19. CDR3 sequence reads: CASSIEAGENSPLHF. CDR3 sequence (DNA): TGTGCCAGTAGTATAGAGGCAGGGGAGAATTCACCCCTCCACTTT.